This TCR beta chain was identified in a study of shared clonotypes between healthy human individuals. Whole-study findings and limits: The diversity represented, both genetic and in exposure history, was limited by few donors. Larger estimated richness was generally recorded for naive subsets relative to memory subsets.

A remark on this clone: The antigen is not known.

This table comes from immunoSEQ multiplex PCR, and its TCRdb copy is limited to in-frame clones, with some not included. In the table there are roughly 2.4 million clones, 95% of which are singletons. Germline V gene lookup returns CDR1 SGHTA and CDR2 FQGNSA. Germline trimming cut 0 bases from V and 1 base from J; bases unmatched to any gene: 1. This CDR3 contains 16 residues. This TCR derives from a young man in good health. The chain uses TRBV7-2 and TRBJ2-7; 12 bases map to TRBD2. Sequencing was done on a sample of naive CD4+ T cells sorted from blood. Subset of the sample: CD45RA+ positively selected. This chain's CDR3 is CASSLALAGGSYEQYF. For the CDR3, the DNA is TGTGCCAGCAGCTTAGCACTAGCGGGAGGATCCTACGAGCAGTACTTC.